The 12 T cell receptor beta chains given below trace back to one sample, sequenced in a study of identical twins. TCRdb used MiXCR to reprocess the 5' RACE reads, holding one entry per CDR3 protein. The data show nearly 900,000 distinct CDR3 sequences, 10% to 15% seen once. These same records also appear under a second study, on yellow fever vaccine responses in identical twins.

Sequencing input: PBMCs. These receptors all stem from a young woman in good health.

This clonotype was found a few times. In DNA form, the CDR3 reads TGTGCCAGCACCGGAAGGTGGGGCCAGGGGCATAATTCACCCCTCCACTTT. Translation: CASTGRWGQGHNSPLHF. The gene calls are TRBV6-1 and TRBJ1-6; D may be TRBD1 (6 bases). The length of the CDR3 is 17 residues. Trimming removed 7 bases at V and 5 bases at J, with 21 bases between. In germline, CDR1 is MNHNS, CDR2 SASEGT.

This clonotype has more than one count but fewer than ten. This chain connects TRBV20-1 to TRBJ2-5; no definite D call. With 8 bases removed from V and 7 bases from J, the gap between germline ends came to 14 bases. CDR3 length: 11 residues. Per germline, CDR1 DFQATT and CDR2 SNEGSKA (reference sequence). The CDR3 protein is CSLLSKGTQYF. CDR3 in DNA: TGCAGTTTACTTTCAAAGGGGACCCAGTACTTC.

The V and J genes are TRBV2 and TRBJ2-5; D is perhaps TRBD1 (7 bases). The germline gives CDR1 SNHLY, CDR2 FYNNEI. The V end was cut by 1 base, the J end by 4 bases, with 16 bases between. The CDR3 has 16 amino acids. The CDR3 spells CASSEEGRGVGETQYF. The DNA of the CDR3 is TGTGCCAGCAGTGAAGAGGGCAGGGGGGTCGGAGAGACCCAGTACTTC.

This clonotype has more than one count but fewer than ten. Here the CDR3 reads CASSLVSAGRASDTQYF. The DNA for the CDR3 is TGCGCCAGCAGCTTGGTGTCAGCGGGTAGGGCCTCAGATACGCAGTATTTT. The rearrangement links TRBV5-1 to TRBJ2-3, with D possibly matching TRBD2 (6 bases). Trimming shortened V by 0 bases and J by 4 bases, and 18 bases separated the two germline ends. This CDR3 comprises 17 residues. Germline values: CDR1 SGHRS, CDR2 YFSETQ.

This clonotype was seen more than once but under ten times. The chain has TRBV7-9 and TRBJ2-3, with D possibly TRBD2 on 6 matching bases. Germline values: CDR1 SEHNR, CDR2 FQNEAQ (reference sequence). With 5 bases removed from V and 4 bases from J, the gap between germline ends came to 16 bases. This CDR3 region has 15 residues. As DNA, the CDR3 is TGTGCCAGCAGCACCGTCGGGACTTTGGCAGATACGCAGTATTTT. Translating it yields CASSTVGTLADTQYF.

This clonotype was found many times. CDR3 sequence: CSVVRLAGATSEQYV. CDR3 sequence (DNA): TGCAGCGTTGTTCGTCTAGCGGGGGCTACAAGCGAGCAGTACGTC. The V call is TRBV29-1, the J call TRBJ2-7, with 10 bases aligning to TRBD2. CDR3 length: 15 residues. Per the germline V gene, CDR1 is SQVTM and CDR2 is ANQGSEA. With 4 bases clipped from V and 6 bases from J, the junction kept 12 bases outside the gene matches.

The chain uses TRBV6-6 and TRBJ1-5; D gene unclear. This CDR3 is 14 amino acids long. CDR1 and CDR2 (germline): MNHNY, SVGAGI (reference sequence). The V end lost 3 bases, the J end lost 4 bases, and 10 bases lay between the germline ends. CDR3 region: CASSYSAGNQPQHF. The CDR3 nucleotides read TGTGCCAGCAGTTATAGCGCAGGTAATCAGCCCCAGCATTTT.

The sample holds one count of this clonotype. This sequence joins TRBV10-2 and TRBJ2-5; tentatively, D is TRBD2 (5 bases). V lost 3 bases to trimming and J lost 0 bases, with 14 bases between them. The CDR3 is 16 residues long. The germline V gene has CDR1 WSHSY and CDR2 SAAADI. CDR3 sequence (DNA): TGCGCCAGCAGTGATGTGGGAGTGGAGTACCAAGAGACCCAGTACTTC. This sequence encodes CASSDVGVEYQETQYF.

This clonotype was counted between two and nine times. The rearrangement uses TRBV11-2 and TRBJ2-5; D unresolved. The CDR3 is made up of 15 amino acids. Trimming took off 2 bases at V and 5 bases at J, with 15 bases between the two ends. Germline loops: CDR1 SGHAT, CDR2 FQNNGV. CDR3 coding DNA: TGTGCCAGCAGCTTAAGTGTCGGTCCTGGGGAGACCCAGTACTTC. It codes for CASSLSVGPGETQYF.

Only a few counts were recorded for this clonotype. The CDR3 DNA reads TGCGCCAGCAGCTTGGAGCTAGCGGGGGGCAAACAAGAGACCCAGTACTTC. Translated: CASSLELAGGKQETQYF. The chain links TRBV5-1 to TRBJ2-5; 11 bases are a match to TRBD2. Germline V gene sequence: CDR1 SGHRS, CDR2 YFSETQ. The CDR3 runs 17 residues. The ends lost 0 bases at V and 2 bases at J; junction bases unmatched: 6.

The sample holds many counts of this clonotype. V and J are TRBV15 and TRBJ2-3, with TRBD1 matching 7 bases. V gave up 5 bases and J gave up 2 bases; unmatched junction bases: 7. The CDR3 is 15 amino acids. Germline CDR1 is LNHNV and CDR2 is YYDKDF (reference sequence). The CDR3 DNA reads TGTGCCACCAGCGGAATGACAGGGTCCACAGATACGCAGTATTTT. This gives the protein CATSGMTGSTDTQYF.

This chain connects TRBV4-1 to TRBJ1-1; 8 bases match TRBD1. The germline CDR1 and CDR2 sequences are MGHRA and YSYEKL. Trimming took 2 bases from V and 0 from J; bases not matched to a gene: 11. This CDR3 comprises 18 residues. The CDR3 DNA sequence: TGCGCCAGCAGCCAACACAGGACAGGGATTCGAATGAACACTGAAGCTTTCTTT. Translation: CASSQHRTGIRMNTEAFF.